This is a list of T cell receptor beta chains from one sample in a study of CD8 T cells in Susac syndrome. TCRdb called the immunoSEQ multiplex PCR reads again in MiXCR, with one record for every CDR3 protein. Of approximately 190,000 distinct CDR3 sequences in the sample, approximately 95% were seen once. Sequencing was carried out using CD8+ T cells from PBMCs. The receptors derive from a human donor with Susac syndrome. Both conserved end residues are part of each CDR3. D genes are given only for firm matches.

-,TRBV5-1,CASSLSRSTEAFF
TRBD1,TRBV2,CAILDRGRTGELFF
-,TRBV4-1,CASSPSRTGELFF
TRBD2,TRBV9,CASSVEGLALGQYF
TRBD2,TRBV9,CASSVEAGINNEQFF
-,TRBV20-1,CSASKLLSSYNEQFF
TRBD2,TRBV5-1,CASSGGTSSDTQYF
TRBD1,TRBV20-1,CSARADRANYGYTF
-,TRBV7-9,CASSYRLTSGANVLTF
-,TRBV2,CATKKGGNTEAFF
TRBD1,TRBV7-3,CASSLTGDTEAFF
TRBD1,TRBV2,CASTGQEGDTIYF
-,TRBV5-1,CASSLGQTNTEAFF
-,TRBV11-2,CASSPQGNEKLFF
-,TRBV15,CATSSHSATNYGYTF
-,TRBV5-1,CASSLDPEDTEAFF
TRBD2,TRBV2,CASSEFLAGDSETQYF
-,TRBV6-5,CASRLGVPTSYEQYF
TRBD2,TRBV30,CAWTLGGGAYNEQFF
TRBD1,TRBV5-1,CASSLPRDRGNTEAFF
-,TRBV7-3,CASRDTGELFF
-,TRBV5-1,CASSLDPGVGYGYTF
-,TRBV4-1,CASSQVFGQGSSYEQYF
TRBD1,TRBV9,CASSGTGVYNEQFF
-,TRBV24-1,CATSDPGTDGYTF